The 26 T cell receptor beta chains below come from one sample, sequenced in a study of naive and memory T cell subsets. The SP2 primer and nested alpha and beta constant region primers amplified ligated cDNA in four rounds. Each CDR3 protein gets one entry after TCRdb re-called the 5' RACE reads with MiXCR. The sample comprises around 56,000 distinct CDR3 sequences, more than 7.5% of which are singletons, and more than 7.5% rests with the top ten. A UMI-containing oligonucleotide was joined by 3' ligation to the TCR cDNA template. The receptors originated from a female donor in good health.

This clonotype has more than one count but fewer than ten. V usage is TRBV7-9 and J usage is TRBJ2-7, with 10 positions matching TRBD1. This CDR3 has 15 amino acids. Germline V lookup: CDR1 SEHNR, CDR2 FQNEAQ (reference sequence). The V and J ends lost 0 bases and 4 bases, in that order; junction bases with no gene match: 3. Here the CDR3 DNA reads TGTGCCAGCAGCTTAGCGCTGGGACAGGGGTACGAGCAGTACTTC. Translating gives CASSLALGQGYEQYF.

This clonotype was counted many times. The rearrangement links TRBV5-1 to TRBJ1-3, with unresolved D. V lost 0 bases and J 4 bases, leaving 8 bases between the germline ends. Per germline, CDR1 SGHRS and CDR2 YFSETQ. The CDR3 totals 14 residues. CDR3 amino acids: CASSLVGYGNTIYF. The CDR3 bases are TGCGCCAGCAGCTTGGTTGGTTACGGAAACACCATATATTTT. The complete variable domain, with remaining parts taken from reference TRBV5-1 and TRBJ1-3, reads KAGVTQTPRYLIKTRGQQVTLSCSPISGHRSVSWYQQTPGQGLQFLFEYFSETQRNKGNFPGRFSGRQFSNSRSEMNVSTLELGDSALYLCASSLVGYGNTIYFGEGSWLTVV.

CDR3 protein: CASSSLTSGGVEQYF. Here the CDR3 DNA reads TGTGCCAGCAGCTCCCTAACTAGCGGGGGTGTCGAGCAGTACTTC. The chain has TRBV5-4 and TRBJ2-7; 11 bases line up with TRBD2. Trimming took 3 bases from V and 6 from J; bases not matched to a gene: 8. The CDR3 loop spans 15 amino acids. Germline values: CDR1 SGHNT, CDR2 YYREEE (reference sequence).

The chain couples TRBV6-6 to TRBJ1-3; D is unclear. V was trimmed by 7 bases and J by 0 bases, leaving 16 bases between them. The CDR3 consists of 16 residues. In germline, CDR1 is MNHNY, CDR2 SVGAGI (reference sequence). In DNA form, the CDR3 reads TGTGCCAGCAACTCCCTAGGAACTAGCTCTGGAAACACCATATATTTT. Its protein product is CASNSLGTSSGNTIYF.

This clonotype was observed a handful of times. V usage is TRBV28 and J usage is TRBJ1-2, with D possibly matching TRBD1 (5 bases). V dropped 2 bases and J dropped 4 bases, with 17 bases sitting between them. The V gene's germline CDR1 is MDHEN and CDR2 SYDVKM. This CDR3 contains 16 residues. The CDR3 DNA is TGTGCCAGCAGTTTAAAGGCGGGGGTCGGCAGCTATGGCTACACCTTC. Translation: CASSLKAGVGSYGYTF.

By sample fraction, this clonotype is medium-sized (0.01 to 0.1%). V gene TRBV25-1 combines with J gene TRBJ1-6; D is unclear. The CDR3 consists of 14 residues. Trimming took off 0 bases at V and 10 bases at J, with 10 bases between the two ends. The germline V gene has CDR1 MGHDK and CDR2 SYGVNS. The chain's CDR3 is CASSEYQEGSPLHF. The CDR3 nucleotides are TGTGCCAGCAGTGAATATCAGGAAGGATCACCCCTCCACTTT. The full variable domain, in which reference TRBV25-1 and TRBJ1-6 provide the parts outside the CDR3, is EADIYQTPRYLVIGTGKKITLECSQTMGHDKMYWYQQDPGMELHLIHYSYGVNSTEKGDLSSESTVSRIRTEHFPLTLESARPSHTSQYLCASSEYQEGSPLHFGNGTRLTVT.

This rearrangement joins TRBV6-6 to TRBJ2-7, with D possibly being TRBD1 or TRBD2 (5 bases each). There are 13 residues in the CDR3. V lost 8 bases and J lost 2, with 13 bases in between. Germline CDR1 is MNHNY and CDR2 is SVGAGI (reference sequence). The CDR3 bases are TGTGCCAGCCTGAAAACGGGACCCTACGAGCAGTACTTC. It translates to CASLKTGPYEQYF.

The chain employs TRBV5-1 and TRBJ2-1; TRBD1 matches at 11 bases. The CDR3 runs 15 residues. J lost 9 bases, V lost 4 bases, and 9 bases had no gene match. The germline V gene encodes CDR1 SGHRS and CDR2 YFSETQ. In nucleotides, the CDR3 is TGCGCCAGCAGCCCCGGACAGGGGGCCGAGGGTGAGCAGTTCTTC. This translates into CASSPGQGAEGEQFF.

This clonotype appeared many times. J is TRBJ2-3 and V is TRBV7-2; 13 bases agree with TRBD2. Germline lookup yields CDR1 SGHTA and CDR2 FQGNSA. CDR3 length: 16 amino acids. Germline trimming cut 6 bases from V and 4 bases from J; bases unmatched to any gene: 7. The chain's CDR3 is CASSRTSGGAADTQYF. CDR3 nucleotides: TGTGCCAGCAGTCGAACTAGCGGGGGGGCCGCAGATACGCAGTATTTT.

This clonotype was observed a handful of times. The chain couples TRBV20-1 to TRBJ2-3; no definite D call. Trimming removed 0 bases at V and 2 bases at J, with 12 bases between. Per the germline V gene, CDR1 is DFQATT and CDR2 is SNEGSKA (reference sequence). This CDR3 spans 15 amino acids. This CDR3 reads CSARDLMGITDTQYF. CDR3 nucleotides: TGCAGTGCTAGAGATCTCATGGGGATCACAGATACGCAGTATTTT.

This chain connects TRBV14 to TRBJ1-6; 8 bases fit TRBD1. Per the germline V gene, CDR1 is SGHDN and CDR2 is FVKESK. The CDR3 length is 12 residues. The ends lost 10 bases at V and 10 bases at J; junction bases unmatched: 6. The CDR3 sequence: CATGTGRSPLHF. The CDR3 coding sequence is TGTGCCACCGGGACAGGCAGGTCACCCCTCCACTTT.

This clonotype appeared many times. The V call is TRBV7-9, the J call TRBJ2-3, with a weak D call TRBD2 (5 bases). V lost 6 bases and J 5 bases, leaving 9 bases between the germline ends. Germline V lookup: CDR1 SEHNR, CDR2 FQNEAQ (reference sequence). The CDR3 extends over 12 amino acids. CDR3: CASRPSGDTQYF. CDR3 nucleotide sequence: TGTGCCAGCAGACCAAGCGGAGATACGCAGTATTTT.

V usage is TRBV7-8 and J usage is TRBJ2-5; D remains ambiguous. Between the trimmed V and J ends, which lost 8 bases and 4 bases, there was a span of 17 bases. Germline V gene sequence: CDR1 SGHVS, CDR2 FQNEAQ. The CDR3 is made up of 14 amino acids. The chain's CDR3 is CASGKEECPETQYF. The CDR3 DNA reads TGTGCCAGCGGAAAAGAGGAGTGTCCAGAGACCCAGTACTTC.

In this sample, this clonotype turned up many times. CDR3 in amino acids: CSVETFGGSYTGELFF. As DNA, the CDR3 is TGCAGCGTTGAGACCTTCGGGGGGAGTTACACCGGGGAGCTGTTTTTT. The V call is TRBV29-1, the J call TRBJ2-2, with TRBD2 identical over 7 bases. Germline V gene data show CDR1 as SQVTM and CDR2 as ANQGSEA. CDR3 size: 16 residues. After removal of 3 bases from V and 3 bases from J, the junction contained 10 bases not matched to a gene.

The chain's CDR3 is CSVERTDRSYEQYF. The CDR3 DNA reads as TGCAGCGTTGAAAGGACTGACAGGTCCTACGAGCAGTACTTC. The genes are TRBV29-1 and TRBJ2-7; perhaps TRBD1 as D (6 bases). CDR1 is SQVTM and CDR2 is ANQGSEA in the germline V gene. This CDR3 comprises 14 residues. Trimming removed 2 bases at V and 1 base at J, with 12 bases between.

To note about this clonotype: A much larger clone differs from this one at a single base, so this may be a read error. The rearrangement links TRBV5-1 to TRBJ2-5, with D possibly TRBD2 on 6 matching bases. Per germline, CDR1 SGHRS and CDR2 YFSETQ. The CDR3 runs 15 residues. Written as DNA, the CDR3 is TGCGCCAGCAGCTTGGAGGGGCCGCGGGAAGAGACCCGGTACTTC. It translates to CASSLEGPREETRYF.

Points on this clonotype: An end of the junction does not agree with germline; a read error may underlie this. This rearrangement joins TRBV29-1 to TRBJ1-2; D not resolved. The germline V gene has CDR1 SQVTM and CDR2 ANQGSEA. The CDR3 consists of 13 residues. For the CDR3, the DNA is TGCAGCGTTGCGAGGGATGCCTACTATGGCGACACCTTC. As protein: CSVARDAYYGDTF. Full variable domain (outside the CDR3, taken from reference TRBV29-1 and TRBJ1-2): SAVISQKPSRDICQRGTSLTIQCQVDSQVTMMFWYRQQPGQSLTLIATANQGSEATYESGFVIDKFPISRPNLTFSTLTVSNMSPEDSSIYLCSVARDAYYGDTFGSGTRLTVV.

Of note for this clonotype: A junction boundary mismatches the germline segment, possibly from a read error. The chain is built from TRBV5-4 and TRBJ1-6; 9 nucleotides match TRBD1. Germline CDR1 is SGHNT and CDR2 is YYREEE (reference sequence). The CDR3 is made up of 16 amino acids. The CDR3 loop reads CVSSLAPGQGGSPLHF. DNA of the CDR3: TGTGTCAGCAGCTTGGCCCCGGGACAGGGAGGGTCACCCCTCCACTTT.

This clonotype was seen repeatedly, ten times or more. DNA for the CDR3: TGTGCCAGCTACGGGCGGGCCCCAGGAAGTTATGGCTACACCTTC. The encoded protein is CASYGRAPGSYGYTF. The V and J genes are TRBV12-3 or TRBV12-4 and TRBJ1-2; D gene uncertain. V shed 8 bases and J shed 5 bases, with 21 bases lying between them. The CDR3 is 15 amino acids.

This clonotype appeared many times. The rearrangement uses TRBV9 and TRBJ1-6; D is possibly TRBD1 (6 bases). The V end lost 4 bases, the J end lost 5 bases, and 10 bases lay between the germline ends. This CDR3 is built from 14 residues. In germline, CDR1 is SGDLS, CDR2 YYNGEE. The CDR3 loop reads CASSRDTDNSPLHF. The CDR3 DNA is TGTGCCAGCAGCCGGGACACTGATAATTCACCCCTCCACTTT.

At least ten counts were recorded for this clonotype. The chain uses TRBV7-2 and TRBJ1-2; 9 positions agree with TRBD1. From germline, CDR1 is SGHTA and CDR2 FQGNSA. This CDR3 comprises 14 residues. Trimming took 3 bases from V and 5 from J; bases not matched to a gene: 4. The CDR3 DNA sequence: TGTGCCAGCAGCTTCGACAGGGGGGTTTATGGCTACACCTTC. Encoded protein: CASSFDRGVYGYTF.

This clonotype has more than one count but fewer than ten. The chain has TRBV6-6 and TRBJ1-2; D unresolved. The CDR3 has 16 residues. Germline V gene lookup returns CDR1 MNHNY and CDR2 SVGAGI (reference sequence). V was shortened by 6 bases and J by 2 bases, with 19 bases between the two germline ends. The CDR3 reads CASSRPEYVRNYGYTF. The DNA for the CDR3 is TGTGCCAGCAGCCGACCTGAGTATGTGCGGAACTATGGCTACACCTTC.

This clonotype was seen a few times. The V call is TRBV5-4, the J call TRBJ2-7, with D unresolved. Trimming shortened V by 5 bases and J by 4 bases, and 19 bases separated the two germline ends. The germline gives CDR1 SGHNT, CDR2 YYREEE (reference sequence). The CDR3 runs 15 residues. The CDR3 coding sequence is TGTGCCAGCAGGGATCGGCCTTACGGCTGGTACGAGCAGTACTTC. Translation gives CASRDRPYGWYEQYF.

This clonotype was observed at least ten times. V is TRBV25-1 and J is TRBJ1-6; D possibly corresponds to TRBD1 (6 bases). V was clipped by 4 bases and J by 8 bases, with 15 bases between them. Germline-derived CDR1 and CDR2 are MGHDK and SYGVNS. This CDR3 has 15 residues. The CDR3 here is CASSAAGHDDSPLHF. The DNA for the CDR3 is TGTGCCAGCAGTGCAGCGGGACACGACGATTCACCCCTCCACTTT. Filled out from reference TRBV25-1 and TRBJ1-6, the complete variable domain reads EADIYQTPRYLVIGTGKKITLECSQTMGHDKMYWYQQDPGMELHLIHYSYGVNSTEKGDLSSESTVSRIRTEHFPLTLESARPSHTSQYLCASSAAGHDDSPLHFGNGTRLTVT.

V gene TRBV20-1 combines with J gene TRBJ2-3, with TRBD2 matching over 8 bases. Germline V gene lookup returns CDR1 DFQATT and CDR2 SNEGSKA (reference sequence). V lost 5 bases, J lost 3 bases, and 7 bases stayed unmatched. This CDR3 is 14 amino acids long. This CDR3 reads CSAPGTRPTDTQYF. The CDR3 DNA is TGCAGTGCTCCCGGGACTAGGCCTACAGATACGCAGTATTTT.

The chain has TRBV12-3 or TRBV12-4 and TRBJ1-5; D is unresolved. The CDR3 sequence is 12 residues long. Trimming took off 6 bases at V and 6 bases at J, with 9 bases between the two ends. The CDR3 DNA follows: TGTGCCAGCAGCTTGGGGTCTCAGCCCCAGCATTTT. Translation gives CASSLGSQPQHF.